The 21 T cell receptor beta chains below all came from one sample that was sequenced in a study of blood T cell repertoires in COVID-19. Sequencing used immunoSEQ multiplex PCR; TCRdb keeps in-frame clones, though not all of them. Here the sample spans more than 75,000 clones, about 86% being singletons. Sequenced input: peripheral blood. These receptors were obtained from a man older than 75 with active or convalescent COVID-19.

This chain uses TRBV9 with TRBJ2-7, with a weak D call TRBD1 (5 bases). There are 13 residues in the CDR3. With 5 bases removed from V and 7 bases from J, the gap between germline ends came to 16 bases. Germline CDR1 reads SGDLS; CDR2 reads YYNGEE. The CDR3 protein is CASSTGPTLEQYF. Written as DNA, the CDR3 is TGTGCCAGCAGTACAGGTCCTACGTTGGAGCAGTACTTC.

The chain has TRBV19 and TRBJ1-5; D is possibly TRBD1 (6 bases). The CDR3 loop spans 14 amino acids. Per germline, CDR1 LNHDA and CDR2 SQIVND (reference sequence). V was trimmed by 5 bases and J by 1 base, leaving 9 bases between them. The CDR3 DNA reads TGTGCCAGTAGTGGTGGGGGCAGCAATCAGCCCCAGCATTTT. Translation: CASSGGGSNQPQHF.

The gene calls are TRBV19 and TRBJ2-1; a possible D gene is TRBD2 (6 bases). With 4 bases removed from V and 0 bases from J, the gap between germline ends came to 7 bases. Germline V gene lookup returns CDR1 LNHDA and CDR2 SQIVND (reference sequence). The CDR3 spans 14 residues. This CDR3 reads CASSKDYSYNEQFF. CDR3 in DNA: TGTGCCAGTAGTAAGGACTACTCCTACAATGAGCAGTTCTTC.

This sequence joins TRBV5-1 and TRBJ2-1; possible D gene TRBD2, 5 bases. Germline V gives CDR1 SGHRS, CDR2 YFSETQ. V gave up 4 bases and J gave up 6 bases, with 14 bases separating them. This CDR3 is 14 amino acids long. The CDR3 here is CASSPQLVSNEQFF. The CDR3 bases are TGCGCCAGCAGCCCCCAACTAGTTAGCAATGAGCAGTTCTTC.

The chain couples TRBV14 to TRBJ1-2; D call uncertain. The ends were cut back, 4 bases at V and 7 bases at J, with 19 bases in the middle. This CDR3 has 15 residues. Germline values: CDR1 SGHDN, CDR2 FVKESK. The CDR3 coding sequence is TGTGCCAGCAGCCGAGGAGGGTGGGCCGGAACTGGCTACACCTTC. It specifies CASSRGGWAGTGYTF.

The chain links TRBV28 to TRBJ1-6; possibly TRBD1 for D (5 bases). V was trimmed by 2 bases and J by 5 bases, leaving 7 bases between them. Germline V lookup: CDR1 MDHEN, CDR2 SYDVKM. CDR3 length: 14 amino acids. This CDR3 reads CASSLVQDNSPLHF. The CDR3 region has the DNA TGTGCCAGCAGTTTAGTACAGGATAATTCACCCCTCCACTTT.

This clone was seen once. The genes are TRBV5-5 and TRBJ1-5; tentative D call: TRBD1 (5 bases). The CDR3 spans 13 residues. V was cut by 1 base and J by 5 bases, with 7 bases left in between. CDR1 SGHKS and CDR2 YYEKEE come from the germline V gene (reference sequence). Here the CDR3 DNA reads TGTGCCAGCAGCTTGCTAGGGGATCAGCCCCAGCATTTT. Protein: CASSLLGDQPQHF.

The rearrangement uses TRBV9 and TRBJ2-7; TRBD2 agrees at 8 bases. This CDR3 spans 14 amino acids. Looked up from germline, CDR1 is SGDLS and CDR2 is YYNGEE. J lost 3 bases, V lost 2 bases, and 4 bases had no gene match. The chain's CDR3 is CASSVSGTGYEQYF. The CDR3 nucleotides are TGTGCCAGCAGCGTTAGCGGGACGGGCTACGAGCAGTACTTC.

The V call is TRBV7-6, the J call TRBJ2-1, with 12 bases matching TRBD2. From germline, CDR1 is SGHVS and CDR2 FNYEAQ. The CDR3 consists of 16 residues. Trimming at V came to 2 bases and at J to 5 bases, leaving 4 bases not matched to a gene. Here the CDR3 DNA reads TGTGCCAGCAGCTTATCTAGCGGGAGGGCAAACAATGAGCAGTTCTTC. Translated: CASSLSSGRANNEQFF. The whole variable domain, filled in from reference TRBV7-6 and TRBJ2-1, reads GAGVSQSPRYKVTKRGQDVALRCDPISGHVSLYWYRQALGQGPEFLTYFNYEAQQDKSGLPNDRFSAERPEGSISTLTIQRTEQRDSAMYRCASSLSSGRANNEQFFGPGTRLTVL.

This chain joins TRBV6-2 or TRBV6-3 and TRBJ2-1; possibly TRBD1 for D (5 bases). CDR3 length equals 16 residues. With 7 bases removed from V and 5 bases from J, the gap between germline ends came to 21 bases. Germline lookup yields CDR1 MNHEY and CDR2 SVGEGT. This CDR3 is CASIPLAREGDNEQFF. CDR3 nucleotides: TGTGCCAGCATCCCTCTCGCCAGGGAAGGTGACAATGAGCAGTTCTTC.

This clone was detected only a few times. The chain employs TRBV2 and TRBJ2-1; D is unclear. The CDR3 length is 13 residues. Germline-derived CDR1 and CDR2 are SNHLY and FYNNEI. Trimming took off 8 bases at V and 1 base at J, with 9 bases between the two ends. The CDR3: CASDLASYNEQFF. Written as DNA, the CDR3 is TGTGCCAGCGACTTGGCGTCCTACAATGAGCAGTTCTTC.

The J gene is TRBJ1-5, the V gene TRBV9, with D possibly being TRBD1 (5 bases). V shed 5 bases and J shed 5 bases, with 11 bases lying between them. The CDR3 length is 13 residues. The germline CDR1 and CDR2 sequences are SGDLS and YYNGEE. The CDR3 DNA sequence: TGTGCCAGCAGTACAGGCGGGGATCAGCCCCAGCATTTT. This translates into CASSTGGDQPQHF.

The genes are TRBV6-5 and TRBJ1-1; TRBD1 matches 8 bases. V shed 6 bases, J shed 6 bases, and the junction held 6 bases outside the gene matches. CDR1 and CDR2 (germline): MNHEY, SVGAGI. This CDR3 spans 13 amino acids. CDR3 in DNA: TGTGCCAGCAGCGACACAGGGGGTTCTGAAGCTTTCTTT. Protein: CASSDTGGSEAFF.

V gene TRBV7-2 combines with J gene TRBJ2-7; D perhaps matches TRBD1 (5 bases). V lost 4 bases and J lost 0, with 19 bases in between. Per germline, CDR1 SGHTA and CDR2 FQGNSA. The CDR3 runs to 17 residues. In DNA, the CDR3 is TGTGCCAGCAGCTCCGGACAAGGGGTTAAGGGCTCCTACGAGCAGTACTTC. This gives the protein CASSSGQGVKGSYEQYF.

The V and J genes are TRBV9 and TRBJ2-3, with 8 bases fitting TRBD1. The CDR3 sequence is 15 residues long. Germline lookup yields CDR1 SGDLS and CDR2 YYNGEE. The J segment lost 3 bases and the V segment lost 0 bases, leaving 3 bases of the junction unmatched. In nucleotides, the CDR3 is TGTGCCAGCAGCGTAGAACAGGGGGTTACAGATACGCAGTATTTT. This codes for CASSVEQGVTDTQYF.

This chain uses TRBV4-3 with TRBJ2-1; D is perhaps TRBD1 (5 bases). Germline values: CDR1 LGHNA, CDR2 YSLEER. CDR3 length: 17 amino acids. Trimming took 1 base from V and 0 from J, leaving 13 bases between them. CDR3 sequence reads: CASSQALHRSSYNEQFF. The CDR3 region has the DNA TGCGCCAGCAGCCAAGCGCTCCACAGGAGCTCCTACAATGAGCAGTTCTTC.

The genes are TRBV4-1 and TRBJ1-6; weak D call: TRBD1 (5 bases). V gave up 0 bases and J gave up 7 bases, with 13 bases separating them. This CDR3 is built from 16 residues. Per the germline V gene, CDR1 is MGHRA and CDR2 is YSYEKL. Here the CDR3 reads CASSQEGVISNSPLHF. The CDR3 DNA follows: TGCGCCAGCAGCCAAGAAGGGGTCATAAGCAATTCACCCCTCCACTTT.

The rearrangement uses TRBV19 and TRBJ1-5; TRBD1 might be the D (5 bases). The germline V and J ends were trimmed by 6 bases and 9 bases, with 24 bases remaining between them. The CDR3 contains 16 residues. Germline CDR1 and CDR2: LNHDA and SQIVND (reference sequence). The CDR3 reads CASSPTSKTVRGPQHF. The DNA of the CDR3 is TGTGCCAGTAGCCCCACCTCAAAGACAGTGCGAGGGCCCCAGCATTTT.

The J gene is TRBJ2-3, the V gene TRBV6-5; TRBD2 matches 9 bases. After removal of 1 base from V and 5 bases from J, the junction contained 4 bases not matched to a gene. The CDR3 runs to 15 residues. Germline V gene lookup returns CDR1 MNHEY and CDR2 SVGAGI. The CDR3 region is CASSYFAGGKDTQYF. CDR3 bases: TGTGCCAGCAGTTACTTTGCGGGAGGGAAAGATACGCAGTATTTT.

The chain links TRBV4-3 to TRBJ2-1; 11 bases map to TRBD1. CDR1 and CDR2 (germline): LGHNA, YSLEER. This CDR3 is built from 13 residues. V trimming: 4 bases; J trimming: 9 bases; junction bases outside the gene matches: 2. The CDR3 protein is CASSLGQGAEQFF. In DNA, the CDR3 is TGCGCCAGCAGCCTTGGACAGGGGGCTGAGCAGTTCTTC.

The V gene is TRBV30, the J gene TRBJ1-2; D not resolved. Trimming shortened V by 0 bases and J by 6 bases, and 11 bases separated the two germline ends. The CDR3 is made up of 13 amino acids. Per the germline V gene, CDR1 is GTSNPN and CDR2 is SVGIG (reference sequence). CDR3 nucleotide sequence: TGTGCCTGGAGTGTACAGTCTTTCCATGGCTACACCTTC. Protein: CAWSVQSFHGYTF.